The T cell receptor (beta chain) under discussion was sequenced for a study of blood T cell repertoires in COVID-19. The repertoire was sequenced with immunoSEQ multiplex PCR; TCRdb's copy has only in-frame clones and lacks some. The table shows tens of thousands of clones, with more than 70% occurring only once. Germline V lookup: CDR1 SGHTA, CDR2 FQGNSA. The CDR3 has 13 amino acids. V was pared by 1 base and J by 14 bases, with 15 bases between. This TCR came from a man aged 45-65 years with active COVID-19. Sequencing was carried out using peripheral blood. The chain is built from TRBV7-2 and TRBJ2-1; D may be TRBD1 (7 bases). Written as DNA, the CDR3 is TGTGCCAGCAGCTTAGGGGCAGGGGGGATTGAGTTCTTC. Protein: CASSLGAGGIEFF.